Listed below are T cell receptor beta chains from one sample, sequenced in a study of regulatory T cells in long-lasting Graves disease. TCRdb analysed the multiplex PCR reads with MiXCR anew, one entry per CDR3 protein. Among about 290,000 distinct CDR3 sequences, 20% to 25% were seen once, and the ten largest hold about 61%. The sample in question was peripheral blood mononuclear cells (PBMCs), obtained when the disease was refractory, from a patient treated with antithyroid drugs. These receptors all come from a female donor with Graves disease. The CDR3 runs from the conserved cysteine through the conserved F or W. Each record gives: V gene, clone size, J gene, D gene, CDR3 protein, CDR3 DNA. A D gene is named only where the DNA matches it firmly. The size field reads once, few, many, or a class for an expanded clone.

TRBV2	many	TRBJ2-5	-	CASSRTQETQYF	TGTGCCAGCAGCCGTACCCAAGAGACCCAGTACTTC
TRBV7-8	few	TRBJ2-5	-	CASSLSPFISRVEAQYF	TGTGCCAGCAGCTTATCCCCTTTTATCTCGAGAGTAGAGGCCCAGTACTTC
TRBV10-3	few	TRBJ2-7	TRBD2	CAIGGGSSYEQYF	TGTGCCATCGGAGGCGGGAGCTCCTACGAGCAGTACTTC
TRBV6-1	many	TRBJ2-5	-	CASSPRTNSFETQYF	TGTGCCAGCAGTCCTCGAACTAATTCGTTCGAGACCCAGTACTTC
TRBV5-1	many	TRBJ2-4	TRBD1	CASSYQGVPAKNIQYF	TGCGCCAGCAGCTATCAGGGGGTTCCAGCCAAAAACATTCAGTACTTC
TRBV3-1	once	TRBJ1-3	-	CASNQGEGPGNTIYF	TGTGCCAGCAACCAAGGGGAAGGGCCTGGAAACACCATATATTTT
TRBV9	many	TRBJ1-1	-	CASSVAGGSAEAFF	TGTGCCAGCAGCGTAGCTGGGGGATCTGCTGAAGCTTTCTTT
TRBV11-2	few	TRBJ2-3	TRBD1	CASSPRTGPPDTQYF	TGTGCCAGCAGCCCAAGGACAGGTCCGCCAGATACGCAGTATTTT
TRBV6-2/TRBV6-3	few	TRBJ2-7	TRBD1	CASSLSGQAYEQYF	TGTGCCAGCAGTTTATCAGGACAGGCCTACGAGCAGTACTTC
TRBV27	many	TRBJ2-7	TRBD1	CASSLSGDRFYEQYF	TGTGCCAGCAGTTTATCCGGGGACAGGTTCTACGAGCAGTACTTC